The entry below describes one T cell receptor (beta chain). Its antigen is not known. This entry belongs to a study of Ad26.COV2.S vaccination and SARS-CoV-2 variants. The overall study: The vaccine Ad26.COV2.S was put into the muscle once, or twice with 56 days between. Findings and caveats of the study: Spike-specific TCR breadth was greater in vaccine than placebo recipients. Substantial breadth was reported for post-vaccination spike-specific CD8+ and CD4+ T cells.

Treatment meaning: approximately 18 received Ad26.COV2.S at low or high dose, single or two shots; about 5 received placebo; per-sample allocation not given. The investigators took samples on day 63 after the first vaccine or placebo injection. Spike of the Wuhan-strain SARS-CoV-2 was expressed by an Ad26 vector, which formed the vaccine. The CDR3 length is 14 residues. The V gene's germline CDR1 is ENHRY and CDR2 SYGVKD. V was trimmed by 2 bases and J by 6 bases, leaving 8 bases between them. Clones were read by immunoSEQ multiplex PCR, and TCRdb kept only the in-frame ones, dropping some. The sample lists roughly 450,000 clones; more than 80% were seen once.

Sequencing used peripheral blood, obtained in a trial of Ad26.COV2.S vaccine versus placebo. The origin of this receptor is a person between 18 and 65 years old who received the Ad26.COV2.S COVID-19 vaccine or a placebo. The J gene is TRBJ1-6, the V gene TRBV10-3; D is unresolved. The CDR3 DNA reads as TGTGCCATCAGTGAGGGCGCCTCTAATTCACCCCTCCACTTT. It is translated as CAISEGASNSPLHF.